Following are 4 T cell receptor beta chains from one sample sequenced in a study of spatial heterogeneity in lung cancer. TCRdb redid the calling of the 5' RACE reads with MiXCR, one entry per CDR3 protein. The sample holds 25,000 to 30,000 distinct CDR3 sequences, around 5.8% seen once. Time point reported: blood at routine non-recurrence follow-up after resection. Whole RNA, which was extracted from tumor, nontumor lung tissue or frozen PBMC, was sequenced without any cell sorting. The sample in question was PBMCs, obtained at follow-up. The receptors were sampled from a male donor with early-stage non-small cell lung cancer.

This clonotype was seen only a few times. The chain joins TRBV12-3 or TRBV12-4 to TRBJ2-3, with 12 positions matching TRBD2. This CDR3 spans 17 amino acids. V was clipped by 6 bases and J by 0 bases; unmatched bases: 7. CDR3 region: CASRPGLAGVSTDTQYF. The CDR3 region has the DNA TGTGCCAGCAGGCCGGGACTAGCGGGCGTTAGCACAGATACGCAGTATTTT.

This chain uses TRBV7-9 with TRBJ1-2; 8 nucleotides align to TRBD1. V shed 5 bases and J 0 bases; nucleotides not matched to a gene: 5. The germline V gene has CDR1 SEHNR and CDR2 FQNEAQ (reference sequence). There are 15 residues in the CDR3. This CDR3 is CASSPQGEANYGYTF. CDR3 in DNA: TGTGCCAGCAGCCCACAGGGGGAAGCTAACTATGGCTACACCTTC. Filled out from reference TRBV7-9 and TRBJ1-2, the complete variable domain reads DTGVSQNPRHKITKRGQNVTFRCDPISEHNRLYWYRQTLGQGPEFLTYFQNEAQLEKSRLLSDRFSAERPKGSFSTLEIQRTEQGDSAMYLCASSPQGEANYGYTFGSGTRLTVV.

The sample holds a few counts of this clonotype. The chain employs TRBV9 and TRBJ2-3; possible D gene TRBD2, 6 bases. Germline CDR1 and CDR2: SGDLS and YYNGEE. The CDR3 sequence is 14 residues long. V lost 4 bases, J lost 5 bases, and 14 bases lay in between. CDR3: CASSPGGHIDTQYF. The DNA of the CDR3 is TGTGCCAGCAGCCCCGGAGGGCATATAGATACGCAGTATTTT.

The chain combines TRBV5-5 with TRBJ1-5; 11 bases fit TRBD1. The CDR3 contains 15 residues. Germline V lookup: CDR1 SGHKS, CDR2 YYEKEE (reference sequence). The ends lost 1 base at V and 7 bases at J; junction bases unmatched: 4. The CDR3 region has the DNA TGTGCCAGCAGCTTGTCCGGACAGGGGGCCCAGCCCCAGCATTTT. Protein product: CASSLSGQGAQPQHF.